This T cell receptor (beta chain) was obtained from a study of vaccination effects on CD4 cells after COVID-19 (dated by TCRdb to 2021 to 2024). The study in broad terms: Participants received two doses of either the BNT162b2 or the mRNA-1273 mRNA SARS-CoV-2 vaccine. Pre-vaccine samples were drawn from a couple of convalescent patients 16 days and one week before the first dose, at 142 and 148 days after COVID-19 diagnosis. In both COVID-19 convalescent patients and infection-naive vaccine recipients, the study compared SARS-CoV-2 spike-specific CD4+ TCR repertoires from before mRNA vaccination with those from after it. The full study included some 10 COVID-19 convalescent patients and a few SARS-CoV-2-naive healthy vaccine recipients. Cultures from other donors in the study were sequenced using the Oncomine TCR Beta short-read assay on an Illumina iSeq 100.

In the ViraFEST assay, PBMC were stimulated with viral peptide pools, and antigen-specific CD4+ T cell clonotypes were then identified by expansion using TCR sequencing. After more than 9 days of culture, CD4+ T cells were isolated with the EasySep CD4+ T cell isolation kit. Convalescent patients had PCR-confirmed SARS-CoV-2 infection between March and December 2020, before Alpha, Beta and Delta variants emerged in the United States. Each well held more than 1.5 million PBMC cultured in IMDM containing around 5% human AB serum, approximately 10 IU/ml IL-2 and gentamicin, along with approximately 10 ug/ml peptides. Half of the culture medium was replaced with fresh IL-2-containing medium on days 3 and 7. Unless otherwise noted, each peptide stimulation condition was cultured in triplicate wells. PBMC were separated from whole blood using Ficoll-Paque Plus gradient centrifugation and were then either cryopreserved at -140C or used fresh. The QIAamp micro DNA kit was used to extract genomic DNA from the cultured CD4+ T cells.

Between the V and J ends, shortened by 5 bases and 0 bases respectively, the junction contains 14 bases. Looking up the germline V gene yields CDR1 SGHTA and CDR2 FQGTGA. Taken from cysteine to phenylalanine, the CDR3 has 17 residues. Only the CDR3 region is kept as DNA, spanning 51 bases read in frame from base 1. The count of this clone is one. Its cognate antigen has yet to be identified. Per-nucleotide qualities are absent, and no much larger clonotype sits a single base away. Library method: the immunoSEQ multiplex PCR assay. DNA from the cultured and isolated CD4+ T cells underwent TCR beta CDR3 sequencing. Turning to the authors' computational methods: Non-productive TCR sequences were removed and reads were trimmed to the CDR3 region, keeping CDR3s of at least 7 amino acids. The MANAFEST web app was used to pick out antigen-specific clonotypes by comparing their expansion in peptide wells with that in reference cultures. To be called positive, a clone needed expansion at FDR<0.05 compared with the reference and with all other wells, an odds ratio greater than 5, and a frequency greater than 0.1% in two replicate wells. Clonotypes significantly expanded in SARS-CoV-2 spike wells and in at least one common cold coronavirus spike condition were defined as cross-reactive. CDR3 similarity was assessed by Levenshtein distance with the stringdist R package, and unrooted trees were built with ape in R 3.6.1. TCRdb retrieved this table from immuneACCESS and kept in-frame rearrangements only. Not all clones are present; in checked studies, unresolved V genes account for under half, and no reason is known for the remainder. That table gives V, J and clone size, and the DNA gave D and trimming. The sample yields more than 35,000 clones; roughly four fifths were counted once. About 32% of the sample belongs to the ten largest clones.

Broad study findings and their caveats: Limitations of the study were the small number of convalescent patients and the absence of early post-infection timepoints. At late post-vaccination timepoints, both infection-induced and vaccine-induced clones showed marked clonal contraction, consistent with waning T cell responses. In convalescent patients, the post-vaccine spike-reactive repertoire was composed mainly of new vaccine-induced clones that were largely distinct from infection-induced clones.

The sequencing here drew on CD4+ T cells from PBMCs cultured with a peptide pool, taken before COVID-19 vaccination. The clonotype was recovered from a human donor who had a prior SARS-CoV-2 infection. The sequence is built from TRBV7-3 and TRBJ2-6; the D segment cannot be called with confidence. This receptor has the CDR3 CASSPSDTSSGANVLTF. The bases read TGTGCCAGCAGCCCTTCCGACACCAGCTCTGGGGCCAACGTCCTGACTTTC.